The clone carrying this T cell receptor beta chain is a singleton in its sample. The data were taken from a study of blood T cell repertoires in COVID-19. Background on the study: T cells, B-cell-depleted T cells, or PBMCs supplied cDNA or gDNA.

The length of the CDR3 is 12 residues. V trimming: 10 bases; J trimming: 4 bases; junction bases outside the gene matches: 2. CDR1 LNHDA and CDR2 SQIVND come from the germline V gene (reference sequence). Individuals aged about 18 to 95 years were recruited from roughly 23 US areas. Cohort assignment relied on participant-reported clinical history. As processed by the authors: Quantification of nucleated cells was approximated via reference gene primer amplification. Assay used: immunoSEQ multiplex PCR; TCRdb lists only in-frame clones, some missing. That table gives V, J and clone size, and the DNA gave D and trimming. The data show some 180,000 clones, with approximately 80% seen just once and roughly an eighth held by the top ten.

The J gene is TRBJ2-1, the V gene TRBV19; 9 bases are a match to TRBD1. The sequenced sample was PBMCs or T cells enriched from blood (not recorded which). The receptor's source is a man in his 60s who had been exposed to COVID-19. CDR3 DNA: TGTGCCACGGGGACAGGGTACAATGAGCAGTTCTTC. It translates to CATGTGYNEQFF.